The 5 T cell receptor beta chains listed next were all sequenced from one sample in a study of cytomegalovirus exposure and HLA in healthy donors. PCR amplification relied on 60 Vbeta primers (plus 13 Jbeta primers). Assay: immunoSEQ multiplex PCR; the TCRdb copy retains only in-frame clones and omits some. The sample table sets out tens of thousands of clones. The sample comprised PBMCs. The receptors shown here come from a woman in her 30s in good health and CMV-seropositive.

The chain is built from TRBV28 and TRBJ2-7; a weak D match, TRBD2 (6 bases). The CDR3 consists of 13 residues. The V end lost 10 bases, the J end lost 3 bases, and 16 bases lay between the germline ends. CDR1 and CDR2 from the germline V gene are MDHEN and SYDVKM. CDR3 DNA sequence: TGTGCCACCACCCCGGGAGCGGACTACGAGCAGTACTTC. Its translation is CATTPGADYEQYF. Filled out from reference TRBV28 and TRBJ2-7, the complete variable domain reads DVKVTQSSRYLVKRTGEKVFLECVQDMDHENMFWYRQDPGLGLRLIYFSYDVKMKEKGDIPEGYSVSREKKERFSLILESASTNQTSMYLCATTPGADYEQYFGPGTRLTVT.

On this clone itself: This sample also contains other DNA sequences that code for the same CDR3. The V gene is TRBV11-3, the J gene TRBJ2-3; maybe TRBD2 (5 bases). Trimming cost V 5 bases and J 1 base, with 10 bases left between them. The CDR3 has 14 amino acids. Germline CDR1 is SGHNT and CDR2 is YENEEA. The CDR3 sequence: CASSPGRGTDTQYF. DNA for the CDR3: TGTGCCAGCAGCCCCGGGCGGGGCACAGATACGCAGTATTTT.

V gene TRBV29-1 combines with J gene TRBJ1-1, with TRBD1 as a possible D gene (5 bases). The CDR3 totals 13 residues. Trimming took off 6 bases at V and 3 bases at J, with 14 bases between the two ends. Germline V gene lookup returns CDR1 SQVTM and CDR2 ANQGSEA. The CDR3 bases are TGCAGCGTCGATCAGGGTGGGTACACTGAAGCTTTCTTT. It yields the protein CSVDQGGYTEAFF.

DNA for the CDR3: TGTGCCAGTAGTTCGACAGGGGGCACAGATACGCAGTATTTT. This sequence encodes CASSSTGGTDTQYF. The chain links TRBV19 to TRBJ2-3; TRBD1 agrees at 8 bases. Looked up from germline, CDR1 is LNHDA and CDR2 is SQIVND (reference sequence). V shed 5 bases and J 1 base; nucleotides not matched to a gene: 2. The CDR3 runs 14 residues. Full variable domain (remainder filled in from reference TRBV19 and TRBJ2-3): DGGITQSPKYLFRKEGQNVTLSCEQNLNHDAMYWYRQDPGQGLRLIYYSQIVNDFQKGDIAEGYSVSREKKESFPLTVTSAQKNPTAFYLCASSSTGGTDTQYFGPGTRLTVL.

This chain joins TRBV19 and TRBJ1-6; the D gene is possibly TRBD1 (6 bases). V dropped 1 base and J dropped 14 bases, with 15 bases sitting between them. Germline V gene sequence: CDR1 LNHDA, CDR2 SQIVND (reference sequence). The CDR3 totals 14 residues. CDR3 in amino acids: CASSIGGQGLALHF. In DNA, the CDR3 is TGTGCCAGTAGTATAGGTGGGCAGGGGCTCGCCCTCCACTTT.